The 26 T cell receptor beta chains below come from one sample, sequenced in a study of early T cells in non-severe SARS-CoV-2 infection. TCRdb analysed the 5' RACE reads with MiXCR anew, one entry per CDR3 protein. The data contain 34,000 or so distinct CDR3 sequences, around 9% of them seen just once; the ten biggest clones take up less than 15%. The specimen sequenced was whole blood. These receptors all come from an adult who was a healthcare worker with PCR-confirmed SARS-CoV-2 infection or an uninfected control (not recorded which).

This clonotype was found a few times. The chain has TRBV7-8 and TRBJ2-7; D may be TRBD1 (6 bases). Germline-derived CDR1 and CDR2 are SGHVS and FQNEAQ. This CDR3 is 14 amino acids long. The germline V and J ends were trimmed by 3 bases and 4 bases, with 13 bases remaining between them. CDR3 sequence: CASSLRVGGYEQYF. In nucleotides, the CDR3 is TGTGCCAGCAGCTTGCGGGTAGGGGGTTACGAGCAGTACTTC.

This clonotype was counted at least ten times. The rearrangement uses TRBV7-2 and TRBJ2-7; TRBD1 might be the D (6 bases). The germline CDR1 and CDR2 sequences are SGHTA and FQGNSA. The V gene lost 3 bases and the J gene lost 3 bases, with 12 bases spanning the gap. CDR3 length: 14 residues. This CDR3 is CASSLSGVGYEQYF. CDR3 DNA: TGTGCCAGCAGCTTGTCAGGGGTTGGCTACGAGCAGTACTTC.

In its sample, this clonotype was seen many times. This chain links TRBV5-1 with TRBJ2-2, with TRBD1 matching over 9 bases. V trimming: 2 bases; J trimming: 4 bases; junction bases outside the gene matches: 3. Germline V gives CDR1 SGHRS, CDR2 YFSETQ. This CDR3 is built from 15 residues. CDR3 sequence: CASSFSTGGTGELFF. The CDR3 nucleotides read TGCGCCAGCAGCTTTTCGACAGGGGGCACCGGGGAGCTGTTTTTT.

This clonotype has a handful of counts. The chain carries TRBV20-1 and TRBJ2-7; TRBD2 agrees at 8 bases. In germline, CDR1 is DFQATT, CDR2 SNEGSKA (reference sequence). CDR3 length: 14 residues. V was clipped by 0 bases and J by 3 bases; unmatched bases: 4. The CDR3 loop is CSARDRRGDYEQYF. The CDR3 DNA sequence: TGCAGTGCTAGAGATAGGCGGGGGGACTACGAGCAGTACTTC.

This clonotype was seen ten or more times. The chain joins TRBV5-5 to TRBJ1-5, with a tentative D call TRBD1 (6 bases). There are 13 residues in the CDR3. Trimming cost V 3 bases and J 7 bases, with 11 bases left between them. Germline-derived CDR1 and CDR2 are SGHKS and YYEKEE (reference sequence). The CDR3 region is CASSSTGHQPQHF. The CDR3 DNA reads TGTGCCAGCAGCTCTACAGGGCACCAGCCCCAGCATTTT.

The chain couples TRBV6-5 to TRBJ2-7, with 9 bases lining up with TRBD1. The V and J ends lost 6 bases and 2 bases, in that order; junction bases with no gene match: 5. The CDR3 has 14 amino acids. Germline V gene lookup returns CDR1 MNHEY and CDR2 SVGAGI. CDR3 residues: CASSRDRVTYEQYF. CDR3 nucleotide sequence: TGTGCCAGCAGCCGGGACAGGGTAACCTACGAGCAGTACTTC.

This clonotype was detected ten times or more. The chain joins TRBV7-3 to TRBJ1-1; tentative D call: TRBD1 (6 bases). Germline CDR1 SGHTA, CDR2 FQGTGA. This CDR3 is 13 amino acids long. V was cut by 6 bases and J by 2 bases, with 10 bases left in between. CDR3 coding DNA: TGTGCCAGCAGTACACAGGGTAACACTGAAGCTTTCTTT. It translates to CASSTQGNTEAFF.

This clonotype was recorded many times. The CDR3 nucleotides are TGTGCCAGCACCCTATCGGGAGATACGCAGTATTTT. It is translated as CASTLSGDTQYF. This chain joins TRBV6-6 and TRBJ2-3, with unresolved D. V shed 7 bases and J shed 5 bases, with 10 bases lying between them. The CDR3 has 12 residues. Germline V lookup: CDR1 MNHNY, CDR2 SVGAGI (reference sequence).

This clonotype has at least ten counts. This chain connects TRBV7-9 to TRBJ2-7; D ambiguous. The germline V gene encodes CDR1 SEHNR and CDR2 FQNEAQ (reference sequence). V dropped 4 bases and J dropped 0 bases, with 7 bases sitting between them. This CDR3 has 13 amino acids. As DNA, the CDR3 is TGTGCCAGCAGCTCCCCCAGCTCCTACGAGCAGTACTTC. Amino acids: CASSSPSSYEQYF. Together with reference TRBV7-9 and TRBJ2-7, the CDR3 gives the full variable domain: DTGVSQNPRHKITKRGQNVTFRCDPISEHNRLYWYRQTLGQGPEFLTYFQNEAQLEKSRLLSDRFSAERPKGSFSTLEIQRTEQGDSAMYLCASSSPSSYEQYFGPGTRLTVT.

This clonotype was seen at least ten times. The chain employs TRBV7-3 and TRBJ1-5, with D possibly TRBD1 on 5 matching bases. The CDR3 is made up of 14 amino acids. Germline V lookup: CDR1 SGHTA, CDR2 FQGTGA. Trimming removed 6 bases from V and 8 bases from J, with 17 bases in between. The CDR3 nucleotides are TGTGCCAGCAGGGGCTGGGACCGTTCGGAGCCCCAGCATTTT. This gives the protein CASRGWDRSEPQHF.

Ten or more counts support this clonotype. J is TRBJ1-4 and V is TRBV10-3, with TRBD1 identical over 7 bases. Unmatched junction bases numbered 5, after V lost 5 bases and J lost 5 bases. The CDR3 sequence is 14 residues long. From germline, CDR1 is ENHRY and CDR2 SYGVKD. The CDR3 sequence is CAISPGQRNEKLFF. The CDR3 DNA reads TGTGCCATCAGTCCGGGACAGAGAAATGAAAAACTGTTTTTT.

This clonotype was seen at least ten times. V is TRBV4-3 and J is TRBJ2-1; tentatively, D is TRBD2 (6 bases). The CDR3 loop spans 16 amino acids. V shed 0 bases and J shed 7 bases, with 16 bases lying between them. Germline-derived CDR1 and CDR2 are LGHNA and YSLEER. The CDR3 loop is CASSQDIGAGGNEQFF. CDR3 in DNA: TGCGCCAGCAGCCAAGATATTGGGGCCGGGGGTAATGAGCAGTTCTTC.

J is TRBJ1-1 and V is TRBV10-3; 8 nucleotides agree with TRBD1. From germline, CDR1 is ENHRY and CDR2 SYGVKD. Germline trimming cut 2 bases from V and 1 base from J; bases unmatched to any gene: 6. The CDR3 consists of 16 residues. The CDR3 region is CAISEGRGLENTEAFF. CDR3 bases: TGTGCCATCAGTGAGGGCAGGGGGCTGGAGAACACTGAAGCTTTCTTT.

This chain uses TRBV6-6 with TRBJ1-4; tentatively, D is TRBD1 (5 bases). The ends were cut back, 4 bases at V and 5 bases at J, with 11 bases in the middle. The germline gives CDR1 MNHNY, CDR2 SVGAGI (reference sequence). The CDR3 runs 14 residues. This chain's CDR3 is CASSSYQGNEKLFF. CDR3 DNA sequence: TGTGCCAGCAGTTCGTATCAGGGAAATGAAAAACTGTTTTTT.

This chain uses TRBV7-9 with TRBJ2-5; possibly TRBD1 for D (6 bases). Per the germline V gene, CDR1 is SEHNR and CDR2 is FQNEAQ (reference sequence). V lost 6 bases and J lost 2, with 16 bases in between. This CDR3 has 15 amino acids. This CDR3 reads CASRYAEGQQETQYF. CDR3 nucleotides: TGTGCCAGCAGATATGCGGAAGGACAGCAAGAGACCCAGTACTTC.

This clonotype was recorded at least ten times. The CDR3 bases are TGCAGCGTTGTTAACAGGGGCTCATCGAACACAGCTTTCTTT. It specifies CSVVNRGSSNTAFF. The chain combines TRBV29-1 with TRBJ1-1, with TRBD1 matching over 7 bases. The CDR3 is made up of 14 amino acids. V dropped 4 bases and J dropped 10; count of bases not matched to a gene: 15. From germline, CDR1 is SQVTM and CDR2 ANQGSEA.

This clonotype showed up many times. The CDR3 is CASSGTFATQYF. CDR3 nucleotides: TGTGCCAGCAGTGGGACTTTCGCGACCCAGTACTTC. V usage is TRBV12-3 or TRBV12-4 and J usage is TRBJ2-5, with D perhaps TRBD2 (6 bases). CDR3 length: 12 amino acids. The ends were cut back, 5 bases at V and 7 bases at J, with 11 bases in the middle.

This clonotype showed up many times. This chain links TRBV29-1 with TRBJ1-1; D gene uncertain. There are 12 residues in the CDR3. Germline V gene data show CDR1 as SQVTM and CDR2 as ANQGSEA. Between the trimmed V and J ends, which lost 3 bases and 6 bases, there was a span of 11 bases. CDR3 DNA sequence: TGCAGCGTTGATTCGGGGAGCTCTGAAGCTTTCTTT. This translates into CSVDSGSSEAFF. Full variable domain (remainder filled in from reference TRBV29-1 and TRBJ1-1): SAVISQKPSRDICQRGTSLTIQCQVDSQVTMMFWYRQQPGQSLTLIATANQGSEATYESGFVIDKFPISRPNLTFSTLTVSNMSPEDSSIYLCSVDSGSSEAFFGQGTRLTVV.

Comment on this clonotype: A much more abundant neighbour one base away suggests this may be a read error. V usage is TRBV5-1 and J usage is TRBJ2-7; possible D gene TRBD2, 6 bases. This CDR3 spans 15 amino acids. Germline V gene sequence: CDR1 SGHRS, CDR2 YFSETQ. V gave up 4 bases and J gave up 0 bases, with 14 bases separating them. The CDR3: CASSDPAGYSYEQYF. CDR3 DNA: TGCGCCAGCAGCGACCCAGCGGGCTACTCCTACGAGCAGTACTTC.

The chain is built from TRBV27 and TRBJ2-2, with D possibly called TRBD1 or TRBD2 (5 bases each). Germline loops: CDR1 MNHEY, CDR2 SMNVEV (reference sequence). Trimming took off 6 bases at V and 3 bases at J, with 20 bases between the two ends. The CDR3 runs 17 residues. The CDR3 reads CASSLGRRIIHTGELFF. CDR3 coding DNA: TGTGCCAGCAGCCTGGGACGCCGGATTATTCACACCGGGGAGCTGTTTTTT.

Comments on this clonotype: A much larger clone differs from this one at a single base, so this may be a read error. This chain joins TRBV7-8 and TRBJ2-3; D unresolved. The germline gives CDR1 SGHVS, CDR2 FQNEAQ. This CDR3 contains 17 residues. The V and J ends lost 1 base and 0 bases respectively, with 14 bases between them. The CDR3 region is CASSLDRAESSTDTQYF. CDR3 nucleotide sequence: TGTGCCAGCAGCTTAGATAGGGCAGAATCTAGCACAGATACGCAGTATTTT.

This clonotype was detected many times. This chain connects TRBV7-2 to TRBJ2-1; D is undetermined. Germline values: CDR1 SGHTA, CDR2 FQGNSA. Between the trimmed V and J ends, which lost 3 bases and 0 bases, there was a span of 9 bases. This CDR3 has 15 amino acids. The CDR3 is CASSFLLGSYNEQFF. The CDR3 coding sequence is TGTGCCAGCAGCTTTTTATTGGGCTCCTACAATGAGCAGTTCTTC.

This clonotype has ten or more counts. The genes are TRBV19 and TRBJ2-7, with TRBD1 as a possible D gene (6 bases). V lost 9 bases and J 1 base, leaving 13 bases between the germline ends. This CDR3 has 13 residues. Germline V CDR1 and CDR2: LNHDA, SQIVND (reference sequence). In DNA, the CDR3 is TGTGCCAGCAGTCCCGGACAGTCCTACGAGCAGTACTTC. It is translated as CASSPGQSYEQYF.

This clonotype was seen a handful of times. The gene calls are TRBV7-3 and TRBJ2-1; either TRBD1 or TRBD2 may supply D (6 bases each). Trimming removed 5 bases at V and 7 bases at J, with 21 bases between. Per germline, CDR1 SGHTA and CDR2 FQGTGA. This CDR3 has 16 amino acids. The CDR3: CASSPGGSLVPNEQFF. The CDR3 DNA reads as TGTGCCAGCAGCCCCGGGGGCTCGTTAGTCCCGAATGAGCAGTTCTTC.

At least ten counts were recorded for this clonotype. The chain couples TRBV19 to TRBJ1-4; 9 nucleotides match TRBD1. Trimming took 6 bases from V and 7 from J; bases not matched to a gene: 12. The germline V gene has CDR1 LNHDA and CDR2 SQIVND (reference sequence). CDR3 length: 16 residues. CDR3 DNA: TGTGCCAGTAGGGAGACAGGGGGAATGGTTGCTGAAAAACTGTTTTTT. Translation gives CASRETGGMVAEKLFF.

In this sample, this clonotype turned up many times. This chain connects TRBV24-1 to TRBJ1-1; tentative D call: TRBD1 (6 bases). CDR3 length: 13 amino acids. V lost 7 bases and J 4 bases, leaving 12 bases between the germline ends. CDR1 is KGHDR, CDR2 SFDVKD, per germline. The CDR3 nucleotides read TGTGCCACCAGGAACGACAGGAGCACTGAAGCTTTCTTT. It yields the protein CATRNDRSTEAFF.